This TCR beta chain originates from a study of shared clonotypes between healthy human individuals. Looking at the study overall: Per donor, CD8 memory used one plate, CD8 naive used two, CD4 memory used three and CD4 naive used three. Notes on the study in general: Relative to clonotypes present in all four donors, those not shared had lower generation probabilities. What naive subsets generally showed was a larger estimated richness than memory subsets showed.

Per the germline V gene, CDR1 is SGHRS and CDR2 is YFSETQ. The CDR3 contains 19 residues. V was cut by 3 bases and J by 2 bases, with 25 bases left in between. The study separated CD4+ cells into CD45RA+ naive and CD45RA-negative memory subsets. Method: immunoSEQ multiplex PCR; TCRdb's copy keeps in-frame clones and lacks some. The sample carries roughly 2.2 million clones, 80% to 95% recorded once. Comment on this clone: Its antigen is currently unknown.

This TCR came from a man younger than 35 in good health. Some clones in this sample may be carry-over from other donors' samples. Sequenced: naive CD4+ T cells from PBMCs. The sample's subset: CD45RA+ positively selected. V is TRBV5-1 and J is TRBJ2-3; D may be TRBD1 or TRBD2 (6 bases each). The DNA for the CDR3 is TGCGCCAGCAGCTCGCCCACTAGGGGGGTAATGTGGGCCACAGATACGCAGTATTTT. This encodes CASSSPTRGVMWATDTQYF.